This T cell receptor beta chain stems from a study of cytomegalovirus exposure and HLA in healthy donors. The CDR3 has 14 residues. Looked up from germline, CDR1 is MDHEN and CDR2 is SYDVKM. V shed 4 bases, J shed 3 bases, and the junction held 3 bases outside the gene matches. PCR employed 60 Vbeta and 13 Jbeta primers. Some clones are missing from TCRdb's copy, which holds only in-frame ones; the method was immunoSEQ multiplex PCR. In the table there are 150,000 or so clones, about four fifths of which are singletons. The TCR sequence derives from a man aged 25 to 45 in good health and CMV-seronegative. Specimen: PBMCs. V is TRBV28 and J is TRBJ2-5; 9 bases match TRBD1. CDR3 residues: CASSSTGGEETQYF. The CDR3 DNA reads as TGTGCCAGCAGTTCAACAGGGGGCGAAGAGACCCAGTACTTC. The full variable domain, with the rest looked up from reference TRBV28 and TRBJ2-5, is DVKVTQSSRYLVKRTGEKVFLECVQDMDHENMFWYRQDPGLGLRLIYFSYDVKMKEKGDIPEGYSVSREKKERFSLILESASTNQTSMYLCASSSTGGEETQYFGPGTRLLVL.